Below are 15 T cell receptor beta chains sequenced from a single sample in a study of shared clonotypes between healthy human individuals. Profiling relied on immunoSEQ multiplex PCR, and the TCRdb table lists in-frame clones only, not all of them. The table records over 2 million clones, roughly 94% of them present only once. Sequencing was carried out using naive CD4+ T cells sorted from blood. Subset specified: CD45RA+ positively selected. These receptors were collected from a man younger than 30 in good health.

The CDR3 bases are TGTGCCAGCAGCGCCGGGTACGGCTACGAGCAGTACTTC. Protein product: CASSAGYGYEQYF. The rearrangement links TRBV11-3 to TRBJ2-7; D remains ambiguous. V was cut by 5 bases and J by 3 bases, with 11 bases left in between. CDR3 length: 13 amino acids. Germline values: CDR1 SGHNT, CDR2 YENEEA.

The rearrangement joins TRBV30 to TRBJ1-4; no definite D call. This CDR3 has 12 residues. The ends were cut back, 4 bases at V and 4 bases at J, with 7 bases in the middle. CDR1 is GTSNPN, CDR2 SVGIG, per germline (reference sequence). CDR3 sequence reads: CAWTAYNEKLFF. As DNA, the CDR3 is TGTGCCTGGACAGCTTATAATGAAAAACTGTTTTTT.

The chain uses TRBV30 and TRBJ1-4; 7 bases are shared with TRBD1. Germline CDR1 is GTSNPN and CDR2 is SVGIG (reference sequence). CDR3 size: 14 residues. After removal of 1 base from V and 7 bases from J, the junction contained 6 bases not matched to a gene. The DNA for the CDR3 is TGTGCCTGGAGTGCGATGACAGGGAGTGAAAAACTGTTTTTT. Translated: CAWSAMTGSEKLFF.

This sequence joins TRBV7-6 and TRBJ2-7; perhaps TRBD2 as D (6 bases). The CDR3 spans 13 residues. Germline CDR1 SGHVS, CDR2 FNYEAQ. V was shortened by 5 bases and J by 3 bases, with 11 bases between the two germline ends. CDR3 amino acids: CASSPGGNYEQYF. The CDR3 coding sequence is TGTGCCAGCAGCCCCGGGGGAAACTACGAGCAGTACTTC.

This clone was observed once. This sequence joins TRBV7-2 and TRBJ2-7; D unclear. Germline V gene data show CDR1 as SGHTA and CDR2 as FQGNSA. V lost 4 bases and J 5 bases, leaving 12 bases between the germline ends. This CDR3 is 13 amino acids long. The CDR3 loop reads CASSSRRSDEQYF. The CDR3 nucleotides are TGTGCCAGCAGCTCCCGGCGGAGCGACGAGCAGTACTTC.

As regards this clone: This CDR3 is also generated by other DNA sequences in the sample. The chain recombines TRBV30 with TRBJ1-1; 8 nucleotides agree with TRBD1. The CDR3 is 13 amino acids. CDR1 is GTSNPN and CDR2 is SVGIG in the germline V gene (reference sequence). The trim removed 4 bases at V and 1 base at J, leaving 2 bases unmatched. CDR3 sequence reads: CAWNGQGNTEAFF. The CDR3 DNA reads as TGTGCCTGGAATGGACAGGGGAACACTGAAGCTTTCTTT.

About this clone: The sample holds other DNA sequences that translate to the same CDR3. This chain links TRBV9 with TRBJ1-6; D perhaps matches TRBD1 (6 bases). The CDR3 contains 15 residues. Deletions cut 0 bases from V and 4 bases from J, with 8 bases between. Germline CDR1 is SGDLS and CDR2 is YYNGEE. DNA of the CDR3: TGTGCCAGCAGCGTAGGAGGGGGGTATAATTCACCCCTCCACTTT. Translation gives CASSVGGGYNSPLHF.

The chain couples TRBV9 to TRBJ1-1; 10 nucleotides agree with TRBD1. The CDR3 extends over 16 amino acids. J gave up 4 bases and V 2 bases, and 8 bases lay outside the gene matches. The V gene's germline CDR1 is SGDLS and CDR2 YYNGEE. The CDR3 DNA sequence: TGTGCCAGCAGCGTCGGGACAGGGGCCGTGAGCACTGAAGCTTTCTTT. This sequence encodes CASSVGTGAVSTEAFF.

This chain uses TRBV27 with TRBJ2-7; either TRBD1 or TRBD2 may supply D (5 bases each). The V and J ends lost 5 bases and 3 bases respectively, with 17 bases between them. The CDR3 has 15 amino acids. Per the germline V gene, CDR1 is MNHEY and CDR2 is SMNVEV (reference sequence). Here the CDR3 reads CASSGRPGPYYEQYF. CDR3 nucleotide sequence: TGTGCCAGCAGTGGACGACCGGGACCCTACTACGAGCAGTACTTC.

The rearrangement joins TRBV10-3 to TRBJ2-1; D call uncertain. Germline values: CDR1 ENHRY, CDR2 SYGVKD. Trimming pared 8 bases from V and 5 bases from J, leaving 10 bases between. The CDR3 is 12 amino acids. The CDR3 loop is CAIANRDNEQFF. The CDR3 nucleotides read TGTGCCATCGCTAATCGGGACAATGAGCAGTTCTTC.

V is TRBV5-8 and J is TRBJ1-6; TRBD1 matches 11 bases. The CDR3 sequence is 15 residues long. V trimming: 5 bases; J trimming: 6 bases; junction bases outside the gene matches: 4. CDR1 is SGHTS and CDR2 is YDEGEE in the germline V gene. The CDR3 DNA reads as TGTGCCAGCAGTTCCGGGACAGGGGGTAATTCACCCCTCCACTTT. Translation: CASSSGTGGNSPLHF.

This chain uses TRBV5-4 with TRBJ2-5; TRBD2 matches at 11 bases. Germline V gene lookup returns CDR1 SGHNT and CDR2 YYREEE (reference sequence). The CDR3 has 17 residues. After removal of 0 bases from V and 4 bases from J, the junction contained 8 bases not matched to a gene. The CDR3: CASSLGGSGRARETQYF. The CDR3 DNA follows: TGTGCCAGCAGCTTGGGCGGTAGCGGGAGGGCCAGAGAGACCCAGTACTTC.

The gene calls are TRBV5-6 and TRBJ2-5; no clear D. Germline V gene sequence: CDR1 SGHDT, CDR2 YYEEEE. The CDR3 length is 15 residues. Deletions cut 0 bases from V and 2 bases from J, with 11 bases between. The CDR3 here is CASSLGQKLQETQYF. CDR3 sequence (DNA): TGTGCCAGCAGCTTGGGGCAGAAGCTTCAAGAGACCCAGTACTTC. Filled out from reference TRBV5-6 and TRBJ2-5, the complete variable domain reads DAGVTQSPTHLIKTRGQQVTLRCSPKSGHDTVSWYQQALGQGPQFIFQYYEEEERQRGNFPDRFSGHQFPNYSSELNVNALLLGDSALYLCASSLGQKLQETQYFGPGTRLLVL.

The chain recombines TRBV7-3 with TRBJ2-3; no firm D call. Germline V gives CDR1 SGHTA, CDR2 FQGTGA. With 4 bases removed from V and 4 bases from J, the gap between germline ends came to 9 bases. The CDR3 totals 13 residues. The CDR3 sequence is CASSSLGPDTQYF. In DNA form, the CDR3 reads TGTGCCAGCAGCTCCCTTGGGCCAGATACGCAGTATTTT. Full variable domain (remainder filled in from reference TRBV7-3 and TRBJ2-3): GAGVSQTPSNKVTEKGKYVELRCDPISGHTALYWYRQSLGQGPEFLIYFQGTGAADDSGLPNDRFFAVRPEGSVSTLKIQRTERGDSAVYLCASSSLGPDTQYFGPGTRLTVL.

J is TRBJ2-3 and V is TRBV13; no clear D. Trimming stripped 5 bases from V and 2 bases from J, with 17 bases between. Germline V lookup: CDR1 PRHDT, CDR2 FYEKMQ (reference sequence). The CDR3 covers 16 residues. The CDR3 region has the DNA TGTGCCAGCAGCCCCCGGGCTAAGATCCTCACAGATACGCAGTATTTT. It specifies CASSPRAKILTDTQYF.